This TCR beta chain was documented in a study of graft-versus-host responses after intestinal transplantation. Clones were sequenced by immunoSEQ multiplex PCR, and TCRdb holds only the in-frame ones, with some missing. The sample yields 25,000 to 35,000 clones, over 60% seen once. Intraepithelial lymphocytes and lamina propria lymphocytes were released through processing of graft tissue. The source of this sequence is a human patient who received an intestinal transplant, so some T cells may come from the graft donor. Specimen: ileum tissue, collected 98 days after intestinal transplantation.

Here the CDR3 DNA reads TGTGCCTGGAGTCCCCCGCCGGGAAACACCATATATTTT. Protein: CAWSPPPGNTIYF. The chain recombines TRBV30 with TRBJ1-3; D is undetermined. The CDR3 spans 13 residues. CDR1 is GTSNPN, CDR2 SVGIG, per germline (reference sequence). Trimming removed 2 bases at V and 4 bases at J, with 9 bases between.